This TCR beta chain was retrieved from a study of blood T cells in healthy people across ages. The CDR3 is made up of 14 amino acids. Trimming took 3 bases from V and 9 from J, leaving 13 bases between them. In germline, CDR1 is SGDLS, CDR2 YYNGEE. For the second PCR, which ran for about 7 to 11 cycles, a sample-barcoded 5' primer and a J-beta primer mix were used. Each CDR3 protein gets one entry after TCRdb re-called the 5' RACE reads with MiXCR. The table includes about 800,000 distinct CDR3 sequences, around a quarter detected once. The same data also contributed to another study, on T cells of mothers and their children.

The receptor was derived from a boy aged 5-17 years in good health. The rearrangement uses TRBV9 and TRBJ1-6; weak D call: TRBD1 (5 bases). Material for sequencing was blood. The chain's CDR3 is CASSAQGMGSPLHF. The CDR3 DNA is TGTGCCAGCAGCGCTCAGGGTATGGGTTCACCCCTCCACTTT.